A selection of T cell receptor beta chains follows, all from one sample in a study of T cell responses to AZD1222 COVID-19 vaccine. The table came from immunoSEQ multiplex PCR; TCRdb's copy has only in-frame clones and leaves some out. The table records approximately 140,000 clones, about 93% of them present only once. Sequencing was performed on peripheral blood, taken on day 0 of AZD1222 vaccination. The receptors were sampled from an adult in good health. The CDR3 runs from the conserved cysteine through the conserved F or W. D genes are given only for firm matches. Clone size appears in some rows only: once, few, many, or a class for an expanded clone.

TGTGCCAGTACCGGTGGAGGGCACACTGAAGCTTTCTTT CASTGGGHTEAFF NA TRBV19 NA TRBJ1-1 13
TGTGCCAGCAGCTGGGGACAGGCGAACACCGGGGAGCTGTTTTTT CASSWGQANTGELFF TRBD1 TRBV7-2 NA TRBJ2-2 15
TGTGCCAGCAGCCCTGGCGGACAGGGGGCGAATGAAAAACTGTTTTTT CASSPGGQGANEKLFF TRBD1 TRBV7-9 NA TRBJ1-4 16
TGTGCCAGCAGTAGAAGTCAGGGCCAGCGGCAGCCCCAGCATTTT CASSRSQGQRQPQHF NA TRBV28 NA TRBJ1-5 15
TGTGCCAGCAGTTCCACCGGGACAGGAGCGGATGAGCAGTTCTTC CASSSTGTGADEQFF TRBD1 TRBV28 once TRBJ2-1 15
TGTGCCAGCAGTTACACGACAGGAGGCCCTTTCTATGGCTACACCTTC CASSYTTGGPFYGYTF NA TRBV5-6 NA TRBJ1-2 16
TGTGCCAGTAGTATAGGGACAGCGGGCCTCAATCAGCCCCAGCATTTT CASSIGTAGLNQPQHF NA TRBV19 NA TRBJ1-5 16
TGTGCCAGCAGCCGTGGTCCAGGGGTGGGCACTGAAGCTTTCTTT CASSRGPGVGTEAFF NA TRBV7-2 NA TRBJ1-1 15
TGTGCCAGCAGTTGGTCCGGGACAGGGAATCAACCCCTCCACTTT CASSWSGTGNQPLHF TRBD1 TRBV6-2/TRBV6-3 once TRBJ1-6 15
TGTGCCAGCTCACCACCTTCACTGAGCTCCTACAATGAGCAGTTCTTC CASSPPSLSSYNEQFF NA TRBV18 NA TRBJ2-1 16
TGCGCCAGCAGCTTGCACCGGGACAGGGGGCAGGCTAATGAAAAACTGTTTTTT CASSLHRDRGQANEKLFF TRBD1 TRBV5-1 NA TRBJ1-4 18
TGTGCCAGCACCTACGAGGGGGGTGGGGACACTGAAGCTTTCTTT CASTYEGGGDTEAFF NA TRBV6-5 NA TRBJ1-1 15
TGTGCCACCACCCAAATCAGGGGGATCGCTGGGGATAATTCACCCCTCCACTTT CATTQIRGIAGDNSPLHF NA TRBV21-1 NA TRBJ1-6 18
TGTGCCAGCAGCCAGGGGGGTGGGACTGCGCCCTACAATGAGCAGTTCTTC CASSQGGGTAPYNEQFF NA TRBV7-2 NA TRBJ2-1 17
TGTGCCACCAGTGATTCCCGGTGGCGGGACACCGGGGAGCTGTTTTTT CATSDSRWRDTGELFF NA TRBV24-1 NA TRBJ2-2 16
TGCGCCAGCAGCAGAGGACAGGTCCGAGGGGATGAGCAGTTCTTC CASSRGQVRGDEQFF TRBD1 TRBV5-1 NA TRBJ2-1 15
TGTGCCAGTAGTCTCGCCCCCCAGCGGAGGTACAATGAGCAGTTCTTC CASSLAPQRRYNEQFF NA TRBV19 NA TRBJ2-1 16
TGCGCCAGCAGCCTTCAGACAGGGTTTAGTACAGATACGCAGTATTTT CASSLQTGFSTDTQYF TRBD1 TRBV5-1 NA TRBJ2-3 16
TGTGCCAGCAGCCGACCCGGGATGAACACTGAAGCTTTCTTT CASSRPGMNTEAFF NA TRBV6-5 NA TRBJ1-1 14
TGTGCCAGCAGTTTATCGGCAGGGGGCACTGAAGCTTTCTTT CASSLSAGGTEAFF TRBD1 TRBV27 NA TRBJ1-1 14
TGTGCCAGCAGCCCCCTCTCGGGGCGAAACAATGAGCAGTTCTTC CASSPLSGRNNEQFF NA TRBV3-1/TRBV3-2 once TRBJ2-1 15
TGTGCCAGCCACGCGAAACCGGGACAGGGGTACTATGGCTACACCTTC CASHAKPGQGYYGYTF TRBD1 TRBV27 few TRBJ1-2 16
TGTGCCAGCAGTCCGGGTTGGTGGGGGGACACTGAAGCTTTCTTT CASSPGWWGDTEAFF NA TRBV6-5 NA TRBJ1-1 15
TGCGCCAGCAGCTTGGCCTGGCTAGCCCATCAGAACACTGAAGCTTTCTTT CASSLAWLAHQNTEAFF NA TRBV5-1 NA TRBJ1-1 17
TGCAGTGCTAGTTTCGGGGGGAGCTCCTACAATGAGCAGTTCTTC CSASFGGSSYNEQFF TRBD2 TRBV20-1 NA TRBJ2-1 15
TGTGCCAGCAGCTTCGCTAACACTGAAGCTTTCTTT CASSFANTEAFF NA TRBV11-1 NA TRBJ1-1 12
TGCAGCGTTCCCGGGACAGGGAGAGGCACAGATACGCAGTATTTT CSVPGTGRGTDTQYF TRBD1 TRBV29-1 NA TRBJ2-3 15
TGTGCCAGCAGAAGCGTAGTACAGGGGCTAAACACTGAAGCTTTCTTT CASRSVVQGLNTEAFF TRBD1 TRBV28 NA TRBJ1-1 16
TGTGCCAGCAGCCCCGCGGGGCGCGGCTATGGCTACACCTTC CASSPAGRGYGYTF NA TRBV5-4 few TRBJ1-2 14
TGTGCCAGCAGTTTAGCTCTAGCGGGAGGGAATGAGCAGTTCTTC CASSLALAGGNEQFF TRBD2 TRBV6-5 NA TRBJ2-1 15
TGTGCCAGCAGTTTAGGGCAGGCGGGTGGCTACACCTTC CASSLGQAGGYTF NA TRBV12-3/TRBV12-4 once TRBJ1-2 13
TGTGCCACCAGTGATTTAGACACCCGGTTGACACCCCTCCACTTT CATSDLDTRLTPLHF NA TRBV24-1 once TRBJ1-6 15
TGTGCCACCAGCAGACTCTCCGAGGGGGATGAGCAGTTCTTC CATSRLSEGDEQFF NA TRBV15 NA TRBJ2-1 14
TGTGCCAGCTCACCACCGGCAAGACGCCGGAACACCGGGGAGCTGTTTTTT CASSPPARRRNTGELFF NA TRBV18 NA TRBJ2-2 17
TGTGCCAGCAGTTCGGGACAGACCTCTTTTGATGGCTACACCTTC CASSSGQTSFDGYTF TRBD1 TRBV27 once TRBJ1-2 15
TGTGCCAGCAGTGAAGTTGTTTGGGTCAGGTTCAATGAGCAGTTCTTC CASSEVVWVRFNEQFF NA TRBV6-1 NA TRBJ2-1 16
TGCGCCAGCAGCTCTGGACAGATAACTGGAAACACCATATATTTT CASSSGQITGNTIYF NA TRBV5-1 NA TRBJ1-3 15
TGTGCCAGCAGCTTGAAACAGGGAGGCGTCTATGGCTACACCTTC CASSLKQGGVYGYTF NA TRBV5-6 NA TRBJ1-2 15